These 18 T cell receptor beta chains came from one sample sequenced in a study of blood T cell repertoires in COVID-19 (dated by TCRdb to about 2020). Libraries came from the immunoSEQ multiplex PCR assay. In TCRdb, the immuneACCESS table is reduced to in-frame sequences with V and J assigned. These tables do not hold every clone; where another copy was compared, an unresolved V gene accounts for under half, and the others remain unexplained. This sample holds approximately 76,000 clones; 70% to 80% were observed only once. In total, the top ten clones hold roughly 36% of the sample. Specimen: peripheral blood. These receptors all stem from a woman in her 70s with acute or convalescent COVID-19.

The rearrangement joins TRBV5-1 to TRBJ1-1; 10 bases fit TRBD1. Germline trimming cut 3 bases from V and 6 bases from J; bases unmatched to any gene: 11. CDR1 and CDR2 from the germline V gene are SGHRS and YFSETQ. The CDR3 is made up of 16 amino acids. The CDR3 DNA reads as TGCGCCAGCAGCTCGGGACAGGGGAAGGGCTTGTCTGAAGCTTTCTTT. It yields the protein CASSSGQGKGLSEAFF. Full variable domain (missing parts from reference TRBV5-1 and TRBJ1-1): KAGVTQTPRYLIKTRGQQVTLSCSPISGHRSVSWYQQTPGQGLQFLFEYFSETQRNKGNFPGRFSGRQFSNSRSEMNVSTLELGDSALYLCASSSGQGKGLSEAFFGQGTRLTVV.

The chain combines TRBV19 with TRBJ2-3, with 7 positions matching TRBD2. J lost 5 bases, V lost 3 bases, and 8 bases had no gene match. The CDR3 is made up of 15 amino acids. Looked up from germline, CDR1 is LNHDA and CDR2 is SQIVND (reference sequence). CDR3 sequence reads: CASSMERGRGDTQYF. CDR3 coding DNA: TGTGCCAGTAGTATGGAGCGGGGCCGGGGAGATACGCAGTATTTT.

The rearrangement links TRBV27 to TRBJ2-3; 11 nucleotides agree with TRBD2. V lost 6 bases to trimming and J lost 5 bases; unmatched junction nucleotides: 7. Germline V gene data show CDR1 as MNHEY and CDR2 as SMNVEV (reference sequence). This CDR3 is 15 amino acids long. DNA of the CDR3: TGTGCCAGCAGGTTAGCGGGAGGGCAGGGAGATACGCAGTATTTT. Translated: CASRLAGGQGDTQYF.

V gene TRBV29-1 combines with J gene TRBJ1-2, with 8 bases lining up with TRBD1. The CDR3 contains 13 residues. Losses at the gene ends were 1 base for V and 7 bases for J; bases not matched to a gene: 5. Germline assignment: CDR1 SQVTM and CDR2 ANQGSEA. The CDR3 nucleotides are TGCAGCGTTGAAGTCCATACAGGGGGTGGCTACACCTTC. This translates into CSVEVHTGGGYTF.

CDR3 region: CASSLQGRSYNEQFF. CDR3 sequence (DNA): TGCGCCAGCAGCCTACAGGGGCGCTCCTACAATGAGCAGTTCTTC. The chain has TRBV5-1 and TRBJ2-1; 7 positions agree with TRBD1. V was clipped by 4 bases and J by 0 bases; unmatched bases: 4. In germline, CDR1 is SGHRS, CDR2 YFSETQ. The CDR3 runs to 15 residues.

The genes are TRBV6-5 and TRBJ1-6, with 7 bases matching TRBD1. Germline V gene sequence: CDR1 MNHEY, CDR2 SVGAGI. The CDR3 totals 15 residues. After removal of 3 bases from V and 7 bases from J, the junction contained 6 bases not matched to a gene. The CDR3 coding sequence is TGTGCCAGCAGTTATTTTGACAGGGAGAATTCACCCCTCCACTTT. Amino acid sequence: CASSYFDRENSPLHF.

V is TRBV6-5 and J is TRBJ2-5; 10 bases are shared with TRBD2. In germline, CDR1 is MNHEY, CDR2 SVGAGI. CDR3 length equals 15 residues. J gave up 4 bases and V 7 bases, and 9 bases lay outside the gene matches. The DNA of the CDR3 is TGTGCCAGCATACCAGCGGGGGGGCCAGGAGAGACCCAGTACTTC. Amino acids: CASIPAGGPGETQYF.

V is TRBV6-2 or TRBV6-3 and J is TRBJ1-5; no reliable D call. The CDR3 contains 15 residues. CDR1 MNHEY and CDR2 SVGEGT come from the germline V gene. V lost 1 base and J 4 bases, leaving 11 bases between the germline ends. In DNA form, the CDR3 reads TGTGCCAGCAGTTACTTACAGTCGCAGAATCAGCCCCAGCATTTT. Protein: CASSYLQSQNQPQHF.

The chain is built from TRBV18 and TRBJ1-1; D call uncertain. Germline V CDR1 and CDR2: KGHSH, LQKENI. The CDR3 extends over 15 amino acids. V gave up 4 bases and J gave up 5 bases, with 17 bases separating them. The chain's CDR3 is CASSRSSREGTEAFF. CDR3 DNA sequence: TGTGCCAGCTCACGTTCTAGCCGTGAGGGTACTGAAGCTTTCTTT.

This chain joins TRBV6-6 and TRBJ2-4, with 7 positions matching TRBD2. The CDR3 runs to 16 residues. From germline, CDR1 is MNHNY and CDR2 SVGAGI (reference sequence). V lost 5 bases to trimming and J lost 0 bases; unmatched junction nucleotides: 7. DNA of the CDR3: TGTGCCAGCAGTCGATGGGGGGGTCTAGCCAAAAACATTCAGTACTTC. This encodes CASSRWGGLAKNIQYF.

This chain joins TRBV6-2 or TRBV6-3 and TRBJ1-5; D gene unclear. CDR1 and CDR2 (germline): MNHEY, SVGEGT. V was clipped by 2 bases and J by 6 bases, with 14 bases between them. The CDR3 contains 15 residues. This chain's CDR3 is CASSYTRTSRQPQHF. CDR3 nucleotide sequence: TGTGCCAGCAGTTACACAAGAACGTCCCGTCAGCCCCAGCATTTT.

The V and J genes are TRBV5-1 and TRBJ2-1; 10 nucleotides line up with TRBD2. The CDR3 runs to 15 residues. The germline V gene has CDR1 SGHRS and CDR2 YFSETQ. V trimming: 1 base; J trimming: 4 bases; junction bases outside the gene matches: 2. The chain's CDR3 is CASSLRTSGYNEQFF. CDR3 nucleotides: TGCGCCAGCAGCTTGCGGACTAGCGGTTACAATGAGCAGTTCTTC.

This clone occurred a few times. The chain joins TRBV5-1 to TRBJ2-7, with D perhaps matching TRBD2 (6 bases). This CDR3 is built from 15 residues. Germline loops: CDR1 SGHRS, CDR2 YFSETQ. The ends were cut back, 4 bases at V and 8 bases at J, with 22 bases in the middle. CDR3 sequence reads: CASSGERAAYDKQYF. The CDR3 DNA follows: TGCGCCAGCAGCGGGGAGCGGGCCGCATACGATAAGCAGTACTTC.

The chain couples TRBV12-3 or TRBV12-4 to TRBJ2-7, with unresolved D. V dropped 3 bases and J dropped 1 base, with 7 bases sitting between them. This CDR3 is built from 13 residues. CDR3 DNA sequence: TGTGCCAGCAGTTTTCCATTTTCCTACGAGCAGTACTTC. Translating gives CASSFPFSYEQYF.

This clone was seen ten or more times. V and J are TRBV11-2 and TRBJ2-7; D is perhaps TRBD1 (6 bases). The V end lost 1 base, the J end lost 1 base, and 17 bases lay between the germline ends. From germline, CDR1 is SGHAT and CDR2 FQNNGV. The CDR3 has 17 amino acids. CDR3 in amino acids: CASSLVMTQGRSYEQYF. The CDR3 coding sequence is TGTGCCAGCAGCTTAGTCATGACACAGGGACGGTCCTACGAGCAGTACTTC.

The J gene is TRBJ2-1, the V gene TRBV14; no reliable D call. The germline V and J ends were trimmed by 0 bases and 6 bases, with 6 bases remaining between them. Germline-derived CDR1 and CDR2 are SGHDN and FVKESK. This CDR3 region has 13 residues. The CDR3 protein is CASSQDRINEQFF. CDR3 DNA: TGTGCCAGCAGCCAAGATAGAATCAATGAGCAGTTCTTC.

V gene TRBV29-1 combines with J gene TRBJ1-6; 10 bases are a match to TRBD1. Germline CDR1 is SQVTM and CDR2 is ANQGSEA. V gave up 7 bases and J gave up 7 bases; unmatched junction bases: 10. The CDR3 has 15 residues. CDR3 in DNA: TGCAGCGCTAGACAGGGGGCTTCGGACAATTCACCCCTCCACTTT. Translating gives CSARQGASDNSPLHF. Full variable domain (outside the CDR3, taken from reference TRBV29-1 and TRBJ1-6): SAVISQKPSRDICQRGTSLTIQCQVDSQVTMMFWYRQQPGQSLTLIATANQGSEATYESGFVIDKFPISRPNLTFSTLTVSNMSPEDSSIYLCSARQGASDNSPLHFGNGTRLTVT.

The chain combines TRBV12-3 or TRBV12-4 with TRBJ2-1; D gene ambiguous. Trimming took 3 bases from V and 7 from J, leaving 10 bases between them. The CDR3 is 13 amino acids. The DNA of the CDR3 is TGTGCCAGCAGTTTCGGCGGCCTGAATGAGCAGTTCTTC. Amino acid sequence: CASSFGGLNEQFF.